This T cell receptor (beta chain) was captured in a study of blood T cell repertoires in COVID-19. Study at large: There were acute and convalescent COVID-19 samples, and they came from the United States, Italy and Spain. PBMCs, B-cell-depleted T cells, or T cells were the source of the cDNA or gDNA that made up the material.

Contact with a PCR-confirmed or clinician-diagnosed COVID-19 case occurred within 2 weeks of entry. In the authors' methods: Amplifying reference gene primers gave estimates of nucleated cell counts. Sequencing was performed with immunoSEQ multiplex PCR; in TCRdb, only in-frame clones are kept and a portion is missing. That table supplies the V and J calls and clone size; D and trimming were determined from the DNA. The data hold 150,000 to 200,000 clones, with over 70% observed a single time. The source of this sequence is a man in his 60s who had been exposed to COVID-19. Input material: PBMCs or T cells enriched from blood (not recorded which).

In DNA form, the CDR3 reads TGTGCCAGCACCCTGCCCCCTCCGGGTGCGAATGAGCAGTTCTTC. Translating it yields CASTLPPPGANEQFF. This chain uses TRBV27 with TRBJ2-1; D unresolved. The CDR3 loop spans 15 amino acids. V gave up 7 bases and J gave up 7 bases, with 20 bases separating them. Germline V gene sequence: CDR1 MNHEY, CDR2 SMNVEV (reference sequence).